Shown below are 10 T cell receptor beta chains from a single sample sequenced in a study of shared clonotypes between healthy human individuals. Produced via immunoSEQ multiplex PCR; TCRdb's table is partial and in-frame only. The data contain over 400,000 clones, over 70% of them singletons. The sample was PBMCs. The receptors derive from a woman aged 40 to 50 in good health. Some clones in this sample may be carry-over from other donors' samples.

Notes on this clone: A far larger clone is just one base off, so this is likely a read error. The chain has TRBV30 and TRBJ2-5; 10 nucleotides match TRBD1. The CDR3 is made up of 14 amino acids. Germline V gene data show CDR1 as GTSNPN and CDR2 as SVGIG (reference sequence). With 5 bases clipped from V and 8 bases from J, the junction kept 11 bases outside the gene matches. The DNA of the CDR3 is TGTGCCTGGGGGCCGGGACAGGGGTGGGATACCCAGTACTTC. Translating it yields CAWGPGQGWDTQYF.

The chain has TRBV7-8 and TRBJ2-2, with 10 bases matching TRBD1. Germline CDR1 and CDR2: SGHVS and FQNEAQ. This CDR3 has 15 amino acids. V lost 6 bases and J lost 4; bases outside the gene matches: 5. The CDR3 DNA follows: TGTGCCAGCAGGTTGGGGACAGGGGCCACCGGGGAGCTGTTTTTT. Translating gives CASRLGTGATGELFF.

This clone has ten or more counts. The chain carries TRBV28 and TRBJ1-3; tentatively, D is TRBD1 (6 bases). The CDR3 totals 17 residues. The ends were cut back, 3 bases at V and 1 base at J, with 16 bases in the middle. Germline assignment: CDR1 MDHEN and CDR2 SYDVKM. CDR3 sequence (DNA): TGTGCCAGCAGTTTGAGTACAGGGTATTGGTCTGGAAACACCATATATTTT. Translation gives CASSLSTGYWSGNTIYF.

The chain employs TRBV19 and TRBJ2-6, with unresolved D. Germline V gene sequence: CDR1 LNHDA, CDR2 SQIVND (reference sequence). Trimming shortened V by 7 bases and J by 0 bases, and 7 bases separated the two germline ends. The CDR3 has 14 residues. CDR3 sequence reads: CASNFLSGANVLTF. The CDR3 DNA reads TGTGCCAGTAATTTCCTCTCTGGGGCCAACGTCCTGACTTTC. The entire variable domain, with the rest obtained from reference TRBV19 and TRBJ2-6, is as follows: DGGITQSPKYLFRKEGQNVTLSCEQNLNHDAMYWYRQDPGQGLRLIYYSQIVNDFQKGDIAEGYSVSREKKESFPLTVTSAQKNPTAFYLCASNFLSGANVLTFGAGSRLTVL.

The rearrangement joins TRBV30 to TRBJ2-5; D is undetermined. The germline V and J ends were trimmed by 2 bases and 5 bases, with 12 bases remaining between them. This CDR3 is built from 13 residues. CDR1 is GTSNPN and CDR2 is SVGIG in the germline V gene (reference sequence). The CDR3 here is CAWSRAAYETQYF. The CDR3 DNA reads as TGTGCCTGGAGTCGAGCAGCGTATGAGACCCAGTACTTC.

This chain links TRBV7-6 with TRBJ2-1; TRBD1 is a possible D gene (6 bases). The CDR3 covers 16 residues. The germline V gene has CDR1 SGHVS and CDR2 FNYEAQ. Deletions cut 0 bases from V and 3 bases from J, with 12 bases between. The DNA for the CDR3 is TGTGCCAGCAGCTTAGCAGGTATCAGGGGCTACAATGAGCAGTTCTTC. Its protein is CASSLAGIRGYNEQFF.

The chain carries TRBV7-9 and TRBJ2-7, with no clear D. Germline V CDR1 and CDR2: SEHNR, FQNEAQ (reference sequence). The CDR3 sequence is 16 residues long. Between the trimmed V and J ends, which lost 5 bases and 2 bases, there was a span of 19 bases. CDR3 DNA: TGTGCCAGCAGCCCCCGGCAGCTGCCGCCCACCTACGAGCAGTACTTC. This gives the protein CASSPRQLPPTYEQYF.

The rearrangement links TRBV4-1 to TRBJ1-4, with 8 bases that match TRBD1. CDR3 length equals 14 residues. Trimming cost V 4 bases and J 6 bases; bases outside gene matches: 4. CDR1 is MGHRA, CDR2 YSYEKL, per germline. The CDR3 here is CASSPRGQDEKLFF. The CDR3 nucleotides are TGCGCCAGCAGCCCCAGGGGGCAGGATGAAAAACTGTTTTTT.

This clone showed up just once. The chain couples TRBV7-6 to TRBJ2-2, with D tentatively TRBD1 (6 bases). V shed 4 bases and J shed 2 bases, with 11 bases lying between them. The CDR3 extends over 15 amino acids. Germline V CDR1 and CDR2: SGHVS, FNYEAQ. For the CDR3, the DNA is TGTGCCAGCAGCTCAACAGGGTTCAACACCGGGGAGCTGTTTTTT. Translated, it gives CASSSTGFNTGELFF.

Here the CDR3 reads CASSQGDRVPDTQYF. The CDR3 nucleotides are TGTGCCAGCAGCCAGGGGGACAGGGTCCCAGATACGCAGTATTTT. V is TRBV7-2 and J is TRBJ2-3, with 9 positions matching TRBD1. From germline, CDR1 is SGHTA and CDR2 FQGNSA. The CDR3 has 15 residues. J was trimmed by 4 bases and V by 5 bases; bases with no gene match: 7.